A single sample gave rise to the 14 T cell receptor beta chains below, sequenced in a study of shared clonotypes between healthy human individuals. Profiled with immunoSEQ multiplex PCR; TCRdb holds only in-frame clones, not every one. Of fewer than 1 million clones listed, just over 95% are singletons. Terminally differentiated effector memory CD45RA+ cells were excluded by CCR7 positive selection of CD45RO-negative cells. Sequencing input: naive CD8+ T cells sorted from blood. The receptor set was obtained from a man aged 25 to 45 in good health.

The chain carries TRBV9 and TRBJ2-3; weak D call: TRBD2 (6 bases). V dropped 4 bases and J dropped 3 bases, with 18 bases sitting between them. Per germline, CDR1 SGDLS and CDR2 YYNGEE. The CDR3 runs 16 residues. The CDR3, as DNA: TGTGCCAGCAGCCACACTGTGGGGACTCCAACAGATACGCAGTATTTT. Translated: CASSHTVGTPTDTQYF.

In regard to this clone: This sample includes further DNA sequences coding for the same CDR3. CDR3 amino acids: CASSPGTDTGELFF. In DNA, the CDR3 is TGTGCCAGCAGCCCCGGGACAGATACCGGGGAGCTGTTTTTT. The genes are TRBV11-3 and TRBJ2-2; TRBD1 matches 7 bases. Germline V CDR1 and CDR2: SGHNT, YENEEA. V lost 5 bases and J lost 5; bases outside the gene matches: 5. CDR3 length: 14 amino acids.

This clone was picked up one time. V usage is TRBV2 and J usage is TRBJ1-5, with D perhaps TRBD1 (6 bases). The V and J ends lost 1 base and 7 bases respectively, with 11 bases between them. Looked up from germline, CDR1 is SNHLY and CDR2 is FYNNEI. The CDR3 covers 14 residues. The CDR3 DNA reads as TGTGCCAGCAGTGAAGAGACAGGCCGCCAGCCCCAGCATTTT. This gives the protein CASSEETGRQPQHF.

This chain connects TRBV11-2 to TRBJ2-1; D possibly corresponds to TRBD2 (5 bases). Germline V gene data show CDR1 as SGHAT and CDR2 as FQNNGV. The CDR3 extends over 19 amino acids. Trimming stripped 0 bases from V and 1 base from J, with 19 bases between. CDR3 in amino acids: CASSLDRGQLNRSYNEQFF. CDR3 nucleotide sequence: TGTGCCAGCAGCTTAGATCGGGGTCAGCTCAATCGTTCCTACAATGAGCAGTTCTTC. Filled out from reference TRBV11-2 and TRBJ2-1, the complete variable domain reads EAGVAQSPRYKIIEKRQSVAFWCNPISGHATLYWYQQILGQGPKLLIQFQNNGVVDDSQLPKDRFSAERLKGVDSTLKIQPAKLEDSAVYLCASSLDRGQLNRSYNEQFFGPGTRLTVL.

V is TRBV6-4 and J is TRBJ1-2, with D unclear. Trimming shortened V by 3 bases and J by 0 bases, and 11 bases separated the two germline ends. Germline CDR1 is MRHNA and CDR2 is SNTAGT. The CDR3 is 15 amino acids. The CDR3: CASSDKPQTNYGYTF. In DNA, the CDR3 is TGTGCCAGCAGTGATAAGCCTCAGACTAACTATGGCTACACCTTC.

The rearrangement uses TRBV5-5 and TRBJ2-7, with D uncertain. V lost 0 bases, J lost 7 bases, and 11 bases lay in between. The CDR3 spans 13 residues. From germline, CDR1 is SGHKS and CDR2 YYEKEE (reference sequence). The CDR3 protein is CASSLASVYEQYF. The CDR3 nucleotides are TGTGCCAGCAGCTTGGCTTCGGTGTATGAGCAGTACTTC.

V and J are TRBV9 and TRBJ2-2, with D unresolved. V lost 3 bases and J 4 bases, leaving 22 bases between the germline ends. CDR1 is SGDLS and CDR2 is YYNGEE in the germline V gene. The CDR3 consists of 18 residues. The CDR3 region has the DNA TGTGCCAGCAGCGCCCCACCTCGAGTTAGAACTTTCACCGGGGAGCTGTTTTTT. Protein sequence: CASSAPPRVRTFTGELFF.

The rearrangement joins TRBV5-6 to TRBJ1-2; 8 positions agree with TRBD1. J gave up 8 bases and V 0 bases, and 12 bases lay outside the gene matches. The length of the CDR3 is 16 residues. The germline CDR1 and CDR2 sequences are SGHDT and YYEEEE. CDR3 sequence (DNA): TGTGCCAGCAGCTTGGCCACTATCGACAGGGGCCGAGGCTACACCTTC. Translation gives CASSLATIDRGRGYTF.

This clone has more than one count but fewer than ten. The chain combines TRBV19 with TRBJ2-7; 8 bases are a match to TRBD1. CDR3 size: 13 residues. The trim removed 6 bases at V and 3 bases at J, leaving 4 bases unmatched. The germline CDR1 and CDR2 sequences are LNHDA and SQIVND (reference sequence). CDR3 in amino acids: CASRRTGLYEQYF. The CDR3 DNA reads as TGTGCCAGTAGAAGGACAGGGCTCTACGAGCAGTACTTC.

This clone was counted once. The gene calls are TRBV14 and TRBJ1-1; D uncertain. The CDR3 is 14 amino acids. Trimming took off 3 bases at V and 0 bases at J, with 8 bases between the two ends. Germline V CDR1 and CDR2: SGHDN, FVKESK. The CDR3: CASSQEVLNTEAFF. In nucleotides, the CDR3 is TGTGCCAGCAGCCAGGAGGTGCTGAACACTGAAGCTTTCTTT.

This rearrangement joins TRBV25-1 to TRBJ2-5, with TRBD1 matching over 11 bases. The germline V gene encodes CDR1 MGHDK and CDR2 SYGVNS. V lost 3 bases to trimming and J lost 2 bases; unmatched junction nucleotides: 5. The CDR3 runs 16 residues. The chain's CDR3 is CASSDGTGGNQETQYF. In DNA, the CDR3 is TGTGCCAGCAGTGACGGGACAGGGGGGAATCAAGAGACCCAGTACTTC.

This clone was observed a single time. The rearrangement joins TRBV7-6 to TRBJ2-3; TRBD2 might be the D (5 bases). This CDR3 is built from 14 residues. Germline-derived CDR1 and CDR2 are SGHVS and FNYEAQ. The germline V and J ends were trimmed by 1 base and 5 bases, with 10 bases remaining between them. The chain's CDR3 is CASSLERVLDTQYF. The CDR3 coding sequence is TGTGCCAGCAGCTTAGAGAGGGTTTTAGATACGCAGTATTTT. Filled out from reference TRBV7-6 and TRBJ2-3, the complete variable domain reads GAGVSQSPRYKVTKRGQDVALRCDPISGHVSLYWYRQALGQGPEFLTYFNYEAQQDKSGLPNDRFSAERPEGSISTLTIQRTEQRDSAMYRCASSLERVLDTQYFGPGTRLTVL.

This clone appeared a single time. The chain employs TRBV5-5 and TRBJ2-1; 8 nucleotides align to TRBD1. Trimming at V came to 3 bases and at J to 5 bases, leaving 10 bases not matched to a gene. Germline CDR1 is SGHKS and CDR2 is YYEKEE (reference sequence). The CDR3 runs to 16 residues. CDR3 bases: TGTGCCAGCAGCTCCTGGACAGGGTGGGCGAACAATGAGCAGTTCTTC. Translation: CASSSWTGWANNEQFF.

This sequence joins TRBV6-6 and TRBJ2-7; the D is unclear. Germline assignment: CDR1 MNHNY and CDR2 SVGAGI (reference sequence). The CDR3 is made up of 14 amino acids. V was pared by 2 bases and J by 0 bases, with 8 bases between. The CDR3 DNA is TGTGCCAGCAGTTACGGTCGGAGCTCCTACGAGCAGTACTTC. Encoded protein: CASSYGRSSYEQYF.